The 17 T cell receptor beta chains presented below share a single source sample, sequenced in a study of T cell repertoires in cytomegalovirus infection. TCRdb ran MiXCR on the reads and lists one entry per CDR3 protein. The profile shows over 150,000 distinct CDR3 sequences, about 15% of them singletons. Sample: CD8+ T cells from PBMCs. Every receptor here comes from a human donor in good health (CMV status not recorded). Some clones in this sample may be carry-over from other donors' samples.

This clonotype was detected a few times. The CDR3 protein is CASSLLYRAVGNTEAFF. Here the CDR3 DNA reads TGTGCCAGCAGCTTACTATACAGGGCGGTAGGTAACACTGAAGCTTTCTTT. V usage is TRBV7-2 and J usage is TRBJ1-1; weak D call: TRBD1 (6 bases). Germline V gene sequence: CDR1 SGHTA, CDR2 FQGNSA. This CDR3 region has 17 residues. With 2 bases removed from V and 2 bases from J, the gap between germline ends came to 18 bases.

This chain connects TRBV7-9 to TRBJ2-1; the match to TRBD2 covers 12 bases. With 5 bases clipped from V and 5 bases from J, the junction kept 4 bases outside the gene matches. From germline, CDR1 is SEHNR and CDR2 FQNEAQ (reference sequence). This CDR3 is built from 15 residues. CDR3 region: CASSLLAGGHNEQFF. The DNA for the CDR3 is TGTGCCAGCAGCCTACTAGCGGGGGGTCACAATGAGCAGTTCTTC.

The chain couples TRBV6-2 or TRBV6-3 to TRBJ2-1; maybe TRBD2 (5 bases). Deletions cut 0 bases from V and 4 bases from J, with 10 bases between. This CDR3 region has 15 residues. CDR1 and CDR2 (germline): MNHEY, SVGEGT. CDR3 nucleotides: TGTGCCAGCAGTTACTCGAGGGCAGAGTACAATGAGCAGTTCTTC. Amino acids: CASSYSRAEYNEQFF.

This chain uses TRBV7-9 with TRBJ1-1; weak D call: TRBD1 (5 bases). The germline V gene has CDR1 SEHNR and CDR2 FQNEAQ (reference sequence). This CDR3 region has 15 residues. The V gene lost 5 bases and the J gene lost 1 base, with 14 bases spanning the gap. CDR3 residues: CASSKGPAQNTEAFF. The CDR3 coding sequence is TGTGCCAGCAGCAAGGGGCCAGCTCAGAACACTGAAGCTTTCTTT.

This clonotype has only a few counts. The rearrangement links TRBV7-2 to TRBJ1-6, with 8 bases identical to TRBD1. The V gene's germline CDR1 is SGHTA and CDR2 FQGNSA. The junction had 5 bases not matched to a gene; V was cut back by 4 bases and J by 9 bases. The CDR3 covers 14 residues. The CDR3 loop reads CASSYRGEGSPLHF. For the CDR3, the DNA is TGTGCCAGCAGCTACAGGGGGGAGGGTTCACCCCTCCACTTT.

In nucleotides, the CDR3 is TGTGCCAGCACCGACGAATACCAGCCCCAGCATTTT. This translates into CASTDEYQPQHF. This chain uses TRBV7-9 with TRBJ1-5; D gene unclear. CDR3 length: 12 residues. Germline CDR1 reads SEHNR; CDR2 reads FQNEAQ (reference sequence). The V end was cut by 7 bases, the J end by 7 bases, with 11 bases between.

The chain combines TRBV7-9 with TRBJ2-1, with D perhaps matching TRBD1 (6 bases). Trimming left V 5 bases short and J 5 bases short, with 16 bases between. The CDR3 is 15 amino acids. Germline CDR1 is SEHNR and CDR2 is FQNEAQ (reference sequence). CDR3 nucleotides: TGTGCCAGCAGCCTTAGCGAGGGGGAACACAATGAGCAGTTCTTC. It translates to CASSLSEGEHNEQFF.

The CDR3 region is CASSDYGVDQPQHF. Here the CDR3 DNA reads TGTGCCAGCAGTGATTACGGGGTCGATCAGCCCCAGCATTTT. The rearrangement joins TRBV2 to TRBJ1-5; no definite D call. CDR1 and CDR2 (germline): SNHLY, FYNNEI. CDR3 length: 14 residues. Trimming removed 3 bases at V and 5 bases at J, with 11 bases between.

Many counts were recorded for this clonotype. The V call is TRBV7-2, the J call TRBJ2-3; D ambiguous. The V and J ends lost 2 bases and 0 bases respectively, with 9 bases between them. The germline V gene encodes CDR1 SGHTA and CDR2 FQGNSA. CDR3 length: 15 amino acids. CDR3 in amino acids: CASSLKVPSTDTQYF. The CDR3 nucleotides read TGTGCCAGCAGCTTAAAGGTACCAAGCACAGATACGCAGTATTTT. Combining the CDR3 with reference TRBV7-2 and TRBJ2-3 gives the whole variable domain GAGVSQSPSNKVTEKGKDVELRCDPISGHTALYWYRQSLGQGLEFLIYFQGNSAPDKSGLPSDRFSAERTGGSVSTLTIQRTQQEDSAVYLCASSLKVPSTDTQYFGPGTRLTVL.

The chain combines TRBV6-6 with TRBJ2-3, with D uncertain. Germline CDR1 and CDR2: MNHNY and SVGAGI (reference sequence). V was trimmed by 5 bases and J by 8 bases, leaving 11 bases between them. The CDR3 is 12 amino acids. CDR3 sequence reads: CASSLGRGTQYF. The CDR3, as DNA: TGTGCCAGCAGTCTAGGTAGAGGTACGCAGTATTTT.

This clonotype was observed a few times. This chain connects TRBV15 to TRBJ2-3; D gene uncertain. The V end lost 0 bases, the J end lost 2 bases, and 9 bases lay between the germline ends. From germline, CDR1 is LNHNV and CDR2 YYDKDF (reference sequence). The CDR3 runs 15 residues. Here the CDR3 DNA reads TGTGCCACCAGCAGAGATATTGGCATCACAGATACGCAGTATTTT. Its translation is CATSRDIGITDTQYF.

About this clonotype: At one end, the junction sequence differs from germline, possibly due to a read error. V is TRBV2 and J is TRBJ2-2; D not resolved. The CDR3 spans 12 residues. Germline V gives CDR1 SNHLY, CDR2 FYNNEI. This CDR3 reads CACPTNTRELFF. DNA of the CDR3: TGTGCCTGCCCAACGAACACCAGGGAGCTGTTTTTT.

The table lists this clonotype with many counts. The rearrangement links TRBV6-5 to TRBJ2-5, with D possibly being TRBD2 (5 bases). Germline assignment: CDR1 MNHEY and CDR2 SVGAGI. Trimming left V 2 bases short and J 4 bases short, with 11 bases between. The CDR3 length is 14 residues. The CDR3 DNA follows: TGTGCCAGCAGTTACGAGGGCTCGGGAGAGACCCAGTACTTC. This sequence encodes CASSYEGSGETQYF.

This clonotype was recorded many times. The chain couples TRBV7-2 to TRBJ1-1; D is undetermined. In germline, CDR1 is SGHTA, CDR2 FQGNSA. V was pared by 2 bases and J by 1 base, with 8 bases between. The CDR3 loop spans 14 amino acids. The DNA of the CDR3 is TGTGCCAGCAGCTTAACGGGAACGAACACTGAAGCTTTCTTT. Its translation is CASSLTGTNTEAFF. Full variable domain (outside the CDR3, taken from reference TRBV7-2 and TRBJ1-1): GAGVSQSPSNKVTEKGKDVELRCDPISGHTALYWYRQSLGQGLEFLIYFQGNSAPDKSGLPSDRFSAERTGGSVSTLTIQRTQQEDSAVYLCASSLTGTNTEAFFGQGTRLTVV.

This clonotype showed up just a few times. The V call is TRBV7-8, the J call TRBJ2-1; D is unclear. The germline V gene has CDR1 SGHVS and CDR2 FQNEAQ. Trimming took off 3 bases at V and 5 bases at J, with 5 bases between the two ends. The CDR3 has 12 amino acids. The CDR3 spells CASSFGDNEQFF. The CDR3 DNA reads TGTGCCAGCAGCTTTGGGGACAATGAGCAGTTCTTC.

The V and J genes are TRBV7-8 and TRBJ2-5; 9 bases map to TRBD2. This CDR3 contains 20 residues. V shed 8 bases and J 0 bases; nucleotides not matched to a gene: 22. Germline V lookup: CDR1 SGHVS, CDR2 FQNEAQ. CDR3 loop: CASPPKGGSGGRLYQETQYF. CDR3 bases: TGTGCCAGCCCTCCCAAGGGAGGTAGCGGGGGCCGATTGTACCAAGAGACCCAGTACTTC.

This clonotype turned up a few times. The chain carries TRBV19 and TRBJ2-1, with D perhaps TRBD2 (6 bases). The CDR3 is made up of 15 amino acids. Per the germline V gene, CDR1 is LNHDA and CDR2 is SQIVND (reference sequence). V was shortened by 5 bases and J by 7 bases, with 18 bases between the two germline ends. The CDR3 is CASSSPVREENEQFF. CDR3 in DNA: TGTGCCAGTAGTTCCCCCGTGAGGGAGGAGAATGAGCAGTTCTTC.